This is a list of T cell receptor beta chains from one sample in a study of beta chain features in type 1 diabetes. Profiling relied on immunoSEQ multiplex PCR, and the TCRdb table lists in-frame clones only, not all of them. The profile shows hundreds of thousands of clones, over 12% of them singletons. Material for sequencing was naive CD4+ T cells from blood. The receptors were gathered from a man between 18 and 29 years old with type 1 diabetes. Both conserved end residues are part of each CDR3. A clone size is listed for some rows: how often the clone was seen (once, few, many), or a class if it is expanded.

clone_size: NA
v_call: TRBV11-2
cdr3_aa: CASSLVLAVNEQFF

clone_size: once
v_call: TRBV5-6
cdr3_aa: CASSLTQGYEQYF

clone_size: few
v_call: TRBV9
cdr3_aa: CASSVDRGQGLRGYTF

clone_size: NA
v_call: TRBV11-2
cdr3_aa: CASSLQGAGTEAFF

clone_size: many
v_call: TRBV13
cdr3_aa: CASSLTGWGNYGYTF

clone_size: NA
v_call: TRBV19
cdr3_aa: CASSPHGGSGELFF

clone_size: few
v_call: TRBV30
cdr3_aa: CAWSNPRTDTEAFF

clone_size: NA
v_call: TRBV5-4
cdr3_aa: CASSLTSGVYNEQFF

clone_size: NA
v_call: TRBV30
cdr3_aa: CAWGELSGYDQPQHF

clone_size: few
v_call: TRBV30
cdr3_aa: CAWSVRAVGEAFF

clone_size: NA
v_call: TRBV5-6
cdr3_aa: CASSSQGSEETQYF

clone_size: few
v_call: TRBV19
cdr3_aa: CASSIDRQGSNIQYF

clone_size: NA
v_call: TRBV2
cdr3_aa: CASRGRGYEKLFF

clone_size: few
v_call: TRBV28
cdr3_aa: CASSSPGEGRDYGYTF

clone_size: NA
v_call: TRBV6-5
cdr3_aa: CASNPHPRVYNEQFF

clone_size: few
v_call: TRBV5-1
cdr3_aa: CASSTDPAVETQYF

clone_size: few
v_call: TRBV19
cdr3_aa: CASKGLAGGPADTQYF

clone_size: few
v_call: TRBV2
cdr3_aa: CASSGGLPSTDTQYF

clone_size: NA
v_call: TRBV5-1
cdr3_aa: CASSSTGSYEQYF

clone_size: NA
v_call: TRBV27
cdr3_aa: CASSFTGQGGQYF

clone_size: NA
v_call: TRBV7-2
cdr3_aa: CASSLAGTSGVRDTQYF

clone_size: few
v_call: TRBV20-1
cdr3_aa: CSAPGAYEQYF

clone_size: few
v_call: TRBV10-3
cdr3_aa: CAISPGTGELFF

clone_size: NA
v_call: TRBV6-1
cdr3_aa: CASNNVDTQYF

clone_size: few
v_call: TRBV10-3
cdr3_aa: CAISDGAGETYEQYF

clone_size: NA
v_call: TRBV6-5
cdr3_aa: CASRASEETQYF

clone_size: few
v_call: TRBV4-2
cdr3_aa: CASSPQKGVTQYF

clone_size: few
v_call: TRBV7-3
cdr3_aa: CASSPGGAGTDTQYF

clone_size: few
v_call: TRBV7-2
cdr3_aa: CASSNRMGGYTF

clone_size: NA
v_call: TRBV28
cdr3_aa: CASSEPGRSGNEQFF

clone_size: NA
v_call: TRBV7-2
cdr3_aa: CASSLGGRFYEQYF

clone_size: NA
v_call: TRBV30
cdr3_aa: CAWSVKAGTRVGYTF

clone_size: NA
v_call: TRBV25-1
cdr3_aa: CASSEVGEQYF

clone_size: once
v_call: TRBV10-3
cdr3_aa: CASRTGGTPYEQYF

clone_size: NA
v_call: TRBV18
cdr3_aa: CASSPGQGDEQFF

clone_size: NA
v_call: TRBV7-9
cdr3_aa: CASSLRQGRSYEQYF

clone_size: few
v_call: TRBV29-1
cdr3_aa: CSVESQGGDEQFF

clone_size: NA
v_call: TRBV20-1
cdr3_aa: CSAIFQETQYF

clone_size: NA
v_call: TRBV7-2
cdr3_aa: CASSLVGTGRDGNQPQHF

clone_size: few
v_call: TRBV6-5
cdr3_aa: CASSYTYSNTGELFF